A single sample is the source of the 17 T cell receptor beta chains below, sequenced in a study of cytomegalovirus exposure and HLA in healthy donors. Only in-frame clones appear in the TCRdb table, and some are missing; sequencing was by immunoSEQ multiplex PCR. The data show 200,000 to 250,000 clones, with approximately 87% seen just once and 4.5% to 7% held by the top ten. The source material was PBMCs. The receptors shown here come from a woman aged 18-35 years in good health and CMV-seronegative.

The V and J genes are TRBV9 and TRBJ1-4; D unclear. This CDR3 comprises 13 residues. The V and J ends lost 0 bases and 8 bases respectively, with 8 bases between them. The V gene's germline CDR1 is SGDLS and CDR2 YYNGEE. The CDR3 loop is CASSVEGREKLFF. CDR3 DNA sequence: TGTGCCAGCAGCGTAGAGGGCAGAGAAAAACTGTTTTTT.

The chain couples TRBV6-4 to TRBJ1-1, with D perhaps TRBD1 (6 bases). Between the trimmed V and J ends, which lost 10 bases and 3 bases, there was a span of 18 bases. This CDR3 spans 14 amino acids. CDR1 MRHNA and CDR2 SNTAGT come from the germline V gene. CDR3 DNA: TGTGCCAACCAGTCCGGGGGGCAATACACTGAAGCTTTCTTT. Translated: CANQSGGQYTEAFF.

The gene calls are TRBV4-1 and TRBJ1-1, with D possibly being TRBD1 (5 bases). The V end was cut by 0 bases, the J end by 1 base, with 12 bases between. Per the germline V gene, CDR1 is MGHRA and CDR2 is YSYEKL. This CDR3 spans 16 amino acids. The CDR3 reads CASSQDLTVGNTEAFF. In nucleotides, the CDR3 is TGCGCCAGCAGCCAAGATCTGACAGTGGGGAACACTGAAGCTTTCTTT.

The chain has TRBV18 and TRBJ2-1; 8 nucleotides agree with TRBD2. The length of the CDR3 is 15 residues. Germline V gene sequence: CDR1 KGHSH, CDR2 LQKENI. After removal of 2 bases from V and 8 bases from J, the junction contained 8 bases not matched to a gene. CDR3 DNA: TGTGCCAGCTCACCAATAGCGGGACTAGGCGATGAGCAGTTCTTC. As protein: CASSPIAGLGDEQFF. The full variable domain, in which reference TRBV18 and TRBJ2-1 provide the parts outside the CDR3, is NAGVMQNPRHLVRRRGQEARLRCSPMKGHSHVYWYRQLPEEGLKFMVYLQKENIIDESGMPKERFSAEFPKEGPSILRIQQVVRGDSAAYFCASSPIAGLGDEQFFGPGTRLTVL.

The gene calls are TRBV5-1 and TRBJ1-2; D call uncertain. The CDR3 extends over 17 amino acids. The germline gives CDR1 SGHRS, CDR2 YFSETQ. V was clipped by 3 bases and J by 3 bases, with 21 bases between them. As DNA, the CDR3 is TGCGCCAGCAGCTCCCTCATAGGTAATATTGGTGACTATGGCTACACCTTC. Its translation: CASSSLIGNIGDYGYTF.

The chain couples TRBV29-1 to TRBJ2-3, with no clear D. In germline, CDR1 is SQVTM, CDR2 ANQGSEA. This CDR3 is 12 amino acids long. Trimming took 4 bases from V and 1 from J, leaving 6 bases between them. CDR3 nucleotides: TGCAGCGTTGTCCTAGGCACAGATACGCAGTATTTT. Translation gives CSVVLGTDTQYF.

This chain uses TRBV29-1 with TRBJ2-7, with 12 bases fitting TRBD2. CDR1 is SQVTM, CDR2 ANQGSEA, per germline. CDR3 length: 18 residues. With V trimmed by 1 base and J by 0 bases, 10 bases remained unmatched. The CDR3 DNA is TGCAGCGTTGAAGGGGAGAGACTAGCGGGAGACCCCTCCTACGAGCAGTACTTC. Translation: CSVEGERLAGDPSYEQYF.

The chain uses TRBV29-1 and TRBJ2-1, with 14 bases identical to TRBD2. V trimming: 7 bases; J trimming: 7 bases; junction bases outside the gene matches: 9. The CDR3 sequence is 15 residues long. The germline CDR1 and CDR2 sequences are SQVTM and ANQGSEA. CDR3 loop: CSGRGLAGAGNEQFF. The CDR3 bases are TGCAGCGGCCGGGGACTAGCGGGAGCTGGTAATGAGCAGTTCTTC.

There are a few counts of this clone. This chain joins TRBV4-2 and TRBJ2-3; D remains ambiguous. Trimming cost V 0 bases and J 2 bases, with 9 bases left between them. CDR3 size: 15 residues. Germline V CDR1 and CDR2: LGHNA, YNFKEQ. In DNA form, the CDR3 reads TGTGCCAGCAGCCAAGATTATAGAATCACAGATACGCAGTATTTT. Amino acid sequence: CASSQDYRITDTQYF.

The count of this clone is one. This chain joins TRBV27 and TRBJ1-2, with 10 bases matching TRBD1. The CDR3 has 14 residues. Looked up from germline, CDR1 is MNHEY and CDR2 is SMNVEV (reference sequence). The junction had 2 bases not matched to a gene; V was cut back by 3 bases and J by 4 bases. The DNA of the CDR3 is TGTGCCAGCAGTTTTAGGACAGGGGGCTATGGCTACACCTTC. Encoded protein: CASSFRTGGYGYTF.

The rearrangement links TRBV11-2 to TRBJ1-6; 7 bases match TRBD1. J lost 8 bases, V lost 1 base, and 5 bases had no gene match. The CDR3 loop spans 15 amino acids. Germline assignment: CDR1 SGHAT and CDR2 FQNNGV. CDR3 residues: CASSLVRGRDSPLHF. The CDR3 region has the DNA TGTGCCAGCAGCTTAGTCAGGGGGAGGGATTCACCCCTCCACTTT.

V and J are TRBV6-5 and TRBJ1-2; possibly TRBD1 for D (5 bases). There are 14 residues in the CDR3. Germline V lookup: CDR1 MNHEY, CDR2 SVGAGI. Trimming removed 2 bases from V and 8 bases from J, with 15 bases in between. The CDR3 coding sequence is TGTGCCAGCAGTTACGCCCGGGACGCCTGGGGCTACACCTTC. Its translation is CASSYARDAWGYTF.

The DNA for the CDR3 is TGTGCCAGCAGCCCCCGAGGGTTGGAGGGAATCACGTATGGCTACACCTTC. Amino acids: CASSPRGLEGITYGYTF. V usage is TRBV4-2 and J usage is TRBJ1-2, with no clear D. The CDR3 is 17 residues long. Germline CDR1 and CDR2: LGHNA and YNFKEQ. V lost 4 bases, J lost 5 bases, and 23 bases lay in between.

This chain links TRBV28 with TRBJ1-5, with D unresolved. This CDR3 comprises 14 residues. The V gene lost 6 bases and the J gene lost 6 bases, with 15 bases spanning the gap. CDR1 is MDHEN, CDR2 SYDVKM, per germline. The CDR3 here is CASRERVVGQPQHF. The CDR3 DNA follows: TGTGCCAGCAGGGAGAGGGTAGTCGGTCAGCCCCAGCATTTT.

The rearrangement links TRBV11-2 to TRBJ2-3; no definite D call. Germline V CDR1 and CDR2: SGHAT, FQNNGV. V was pared by 1 base and J by 4 bases, with 3 bases between. This CDR3 contains 12 residues. The DNA for the CDR3 is TGTGCCAGCAGCTTAGTTTCAGATACGCAGTATTTT. Encoded protein: CASSLVSDTQYF. Combining the CDR3 with reference TRBV11-2 and TRBJ2-3 gives the whole variable domain EAGVAQSPRYKIIEKRQSVAFWCNPISGHATLYWYQQILGQGPKLLIQFQNNGVVDDSQLPKDRFSAERLKGVDSTLKIQPAKLEDSAVYLCASSLVSDTQYFGPGTRLTVL.

This rearrangement joins TRBV30 to TRBJ2-7; D is ambiguous. V dropped 3 bases and J dropped 4 bases, with 16 bases sitting between them. CDR3 length: 14 amino acids. Germline V lookup: CDR1 GTSNPN, CDR2 SVGIG (reference sequence). This chain's CDR3 is CAWRRVGPAYEQYF. The CDR3 nucleotides are TGTGCCTGGAGAAGAGTGGGCCCTGCATACGAGCAGTACTTC.

The rearrangement uses TRBV19 and TRBJ2-5; 13 bases align to TRBD2. Germline V gene data show CDR1 as LNHDA and CDR2 as SQIVND (reference sequence). Trimming took 4 bases from V and 5 from J; bases not matched to a gene: 7. The CDR3 extends over 16 amino acids. The CDR3 here is CASSNRLAGGRETQYF. CDR3 sequence (DNA): TGTGCCAGTAGTAACCGACTAGCGGGGGGCCGGGAGACCCAGTACTTC.